This entry concerns a single T cell receptor (beta chain). What it recognizes is unknown. These data come from a study of CD8 T cells in ankylosing spondylitis. Study results and caveats: Within peripheral blood, clones linked to disease were CD8+ and relatively rare. Several highly homologous variants formed a TCR beta motif that appeared characteristic of ankylosing spondylitis blood. It was reported that disease-linked clones were significantly enriched in matched ankylosing spondylitis synovial fluid.

Using quantitative 5'-RACE with molecular barcodes, the authors made TCR beta libraries. MiXCR, applied by TCRdb to the 5' RACE reads, yields one record per CDR3 protein. The sample lists about 220,000 distinct CDR3 sequences, 6% to 8.5% occurring once. The CDR3 has 12 amino acids. The V end was cut by 3 bases, the J end by 0 bases, with 2 bases between. In germline, CDR1 is LGHDT, CDR2 YNNKEL (reference sequence). The sequence came from a male donor with ankylosing spondylitis. The chain couples TRBV3-1 to TRBJ1-1; D unclear. The sequencing sample was made of blood, either unsorted or a sorted T cell fraction (not recorded which). The CDR3 coding sequence is TGTGCCAGCAGCCAGCTGAACACTGAAGCTTTCTTT. It specifies CASSQLNTEAFF.